This T cell receptor (beta chain) was found in a study of cytomegalovirus exposure and HLA in healthy donors. Points from the study as a whole: Most observed TCR sequences were rare, whereas some public TCRs were detected in many donors.

Researchers ran the PCR with 60 Vbeta and 13 Jbeta primers. Measured with immunoSEQ multiplex PCR; TCRdb has only the in-frame clones, and not every one. This sample has some 180,000 clones, with around 80% found just once. The V and J ends lost 3 bases and 2 bases, in that order; junction bases with no gene match: 7. CDR3 length equals 15 residues. CDR1 is SGDLS and CDR2 is YYNGEE in the germline V gene. With regard to this clone: As yet, its antigen is unknown.

Sequencing was performed on PBMCs. This clonotype was obtained from a man aged 35 to 55 in good health and CMV-seronegative. J is TRBJ2-7 and V is TRBV9; 8 bases are shared with TRBD1. The CDR3 here is CASSARQGTAYEQYF. The CDR3 DNA reads as TGTGCCAGCAGCGCAAGACAGGGGACGGCCTACGAGCAGTACTTC.